The 13 T cell receptor beta chains presented below share a single source sample, sequenced in a study of Graves' ophthalmopathy and Graves' hyperthyroidism. RNA transcripts provided the template for amplifying TCR beta CDR3 regions. HTBI primers served in a first-round RT-PCR, which a second-round multiplex PCR followed. TCRdb reprocessed the multiplex PCR reads with MiXCR, giving one entry per CDR3 protein. The sample has some 370,000 distinct CDR3 sequences; 17% are singletons. Specimen: peripheral blood. The receptor set was obtained from an adult woman with stable Graves' hyperthyroidism.

This clonotype appeared many times. This chain uses TRBV6-2 or TRBV6-3 with TRBJ2-7; D perhaps matches TRBD2 (5 bases). Germline CDR1 MNHEY, CDR2 SVGEGT. The CDR3 spans 14 residues. V was cut by 0 bases and J by 4 bases, with 10 bases left in between. The CDR3 reads CASSYSGGRYEQYF. The CDR3 coding sequence is TGTGCCAGCAGTTACTCAGGCGGGCGATACGAGCAGTACTTC.

In its sample, this clonotype was seen many times. V gene TRBV20-1 combines with J gene TRBJ1-1; D ambiguous. Germline V gene data show CDR1 as DFQATT and CDR2 as SNEGSKA (reference sequence). V gave up 1 base and J gave up 1 base, with 16 bases separating them. The CDR3 is made up of 16 amino acids. CDR3 protein: CSARGESWAKNTEAFF. The DNA for the CDR3 is TGCAGTGCTAGAGGCGAAAGTTGGGCCAAGAACACTGAAGCTTTCTTT.

For this clonotype: A junction end diverges from the germline sequence, so it may reflect a read error. The V call is TRBV28, the J call TRBJ2-2; D perhaps matches TRBD2 (5 bases). CDR1 is MDHEN, CDR2 SYDVKM, per germline. The CDR3 is made up of 12 amino acids. CDR3 nucleotides: TGTGCCAGCAGCCTCTCGCCCGGGGATCTGTTTTTT. This encodes CASSLSPGDLFF.

This clonotype was recorded at least ten times. V usage is TRBV20-1 and J usage is TRBJ2-5; a possible D gene is TRBD1 (7 bases). This CDR3 contains 10 residues. CDR1 is DFQATT, CDR2 SNEGSKA, per germline (reference sequence). The CDR3 sequence is CSAGGETQYF. The CDR3 coding sequence is TGCAGCGCAGGGGGGGAGACCCAGTACTTC.

The chain uses TRBV4-2 and TRBJ2-7; weak D call: TRBD2 (5 bases). CDR1 and CDR2 (germline): LGHNA, YNFKEQ. Trimming stripped 0 bases from V and 6 bases from J, with 15 bases between. This CDR3 is built from 15 residues. The CDR3 sequence: CASSQEGAGGGEQYF. CDR3 bases: TGTGCCAGCAGCCAAGAGGGTGCGGGTGGCGGCGAGCAGTACTTC.

This clonotype has a count of ten or more. The V call is TRBV6-2 or TRBV6-3, the J call TRBJ2-7; 11 positions match TRBD2. J gave up 3 bases and V 2 bases, and 3 bases lay outside the gene matches. Looked up from germline, CDR1 is MNHEY and CDR2 is SVGEGT. The CDR3 is 15 residues long. The CDR3 nucleotides are TGTGCCAGCAGTTACGCCGGGACTAGCGGCTACGAGCAGTACTTC. Amino acids: CASSYAGTSGYEQYF.

This clonotype was seen repeatedly, ten times or more. V and J are TRBV6-5 and TRBJ2-7; 11 nucleotides align to TRBD2. This CDR3 is 16 amino acids long. Germline V gene data show CDR1 as MNHEY and CDR2 as SVGAGI. With 6 bases clipped from V and 3 bases from J, the junction kept 10 bases outside the gene matches. The CDR3 coding sequence is TGTGCCAGCAGCCCGGCCAGACTAGCGGGGAACTACGAGCAGTACTTC. Protein: CASSPARLAGNYEQYF.

This clonotype was seen a handful of times. A much larger clone differs from this one at a single base, so this may be a read error. This chain uses TRBV7-2 with TRBJ1-5, with unresolved D. Germline CDR1 SGHTA, CDR2 FQGNSA. The CDR3 runs to 13 residues. CDR3 coding DNA: TGTGTCAGCAGCTTAGGAGACAATCAGCCCCAGCATTTT. It is translated as CVSSLGDNQPQHF.

This clonotype was recorded many times. V gene TRBV7-3 combines with J gene TRBJ2-5; 9 bases agree with TRBD2. Germline loops: CDR1 SGHTA, CDR2 FQGTGA. The CDR3 totals 15 residues. The V gene end was trimmed by 1 base and the J gene end by 5 bases; junction bases not matched to a gene: 5. The CDR3 spells CASSLRGGRDETQYF. The CDR3 DNA reads as TGTGCCAGCAGCTTAAGGGGCGGGAGGGATGAGACCCAGTACTTC.

At least ten counts were recorded for this clonotype. V and J are TRBV5-1 and TRBJ1-1; D not resolved. The germline CDR1 and CDR2 sequences are SGHRS and YFSETQ. The CDR3 extends over 13 amino acids. Trimming cost V 0 bases and J 10 bases, with 13 bases left between them. Written as DNA, the CDR3 is TGCGCCAGCAGCTTGGAGGGTGGTGGAGCAGCTTTCTTT. This sequence encodes CASSLEGGGAAFF.

This clonotype was recorded at least ten times. The chain carries TRBV5-1 and TRBJ2-7; 9 nucleotides align to TRBD2. Germline loops: CDR1 SGHRS, CDR2 YFSETQ. V shed 3 bases, J shed 2 bases, and the junction held 12 bases outside the gene matches. This CDR3 contains 17 residues. The CDR3 DNA reads TGCGCCAGCAGCTCCCTCGGGGAAGCGGGAGGTGCCTACGAGCAGTACTTC. Protein sequence: CASSSLGEAGGAYEQYF.

This clonotype was recorded many times. V usage is TRBV6-1 and J usage is TRBJ1-5; D is uncertain. Germline CDR1 is MNHNS and CDR2 is SASEGT. The CDR3 sequence is 15 residues long. V dropped 6 bases and J dropped 1 base, with 13 bases sitting between them. The CDR3 loop is CASSPLRGSNQPQHF. CDR3 sequence (DNA): TGTGCCAGCAGCCCCCTGAGAGGGAGCAATCAGCCCCAGCATTTT.

This clonotype was detected many times. The rearrangement joins TRBV19 to TRBJ1-1, with D possibly TRBD1 on 5 matching bases. CDR1 and CDR2 (germline): LNHDA, SQIVND (reference sequence). V shed 0 bases and J shed 6 bases, with 11 bases lying between them. CDR3 size: 14 residues. The CDR3 spells CASSIEVGEAEAFF. CDR3 DNA: TGTGCCAGTAGTATAGAGGTAGGGGAGGCTGAAGCTTTCTTT. The full variable domain, its missing parts supplied by reference TRBV19 and TRBJ1-1, is DGGITQSPKYLFRKEGQNVTLSCEQNLNHDAMYWYRQDPGQGLRLIYYSQIVNDFQKGDIAEGYSVSREKKESFPLTVTSAQKNPTAFYLCASSIEVGEAEAFFGQGTRLTVV.